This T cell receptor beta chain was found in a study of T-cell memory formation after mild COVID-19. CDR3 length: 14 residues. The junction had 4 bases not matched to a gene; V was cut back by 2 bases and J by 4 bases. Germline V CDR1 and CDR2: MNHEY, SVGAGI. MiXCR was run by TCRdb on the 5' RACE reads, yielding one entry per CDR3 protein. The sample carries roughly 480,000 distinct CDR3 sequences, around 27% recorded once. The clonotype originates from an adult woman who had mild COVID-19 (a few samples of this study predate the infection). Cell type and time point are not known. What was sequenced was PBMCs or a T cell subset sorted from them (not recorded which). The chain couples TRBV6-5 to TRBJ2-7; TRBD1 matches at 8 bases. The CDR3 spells CASSYRDRIYEQYF. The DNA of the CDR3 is TGTGCCAGCAGTTACAGGGACAGGATTTACGAGCAGTACTTC.